These 18 T cell receptor beta chains were sequenced from one sample in a study of Graves' ophthalmopathy and Graves' hyperthyroidism. Amplification of TCR beta CDR3 regions used RNA transcripts. HTBI primers were employed in first-round RT-PCR, then a second-round multiplex PCR followed. One entry per CDR3 protein results from TCRdb running MiXCR on the multiplex PCR reads. The sample yields about 640,000 distinct CDR3 sequences, about 41% seen once. The sample taken for sequencing was peripheral blood. The source of these receptors is an adult man with Graves' ophthalmopathy.

The chain couples TRBV7-3 to TRBJ2-7; TRBD2 matches at 9 bases. V lost 1 base, J lost 3 bases, and 4 bases stayed unmatched. From germline, CDR1 is SGHTA and CDR2 FQGTGA. The length of the CDR3 is 15 residues. CDR3 bases: TGTGCCAGCAGCTTAAAGCGGGGGGTGATCTACGAGCAGTACTTC. Its translation is CASSLKRGVIYEQYF.

This clonotype appeared many times. This rearrangement joins TRBV11-2 to TRBJ2-2; TRBD2 agrees at 8 bases. The trim removed 5 bases at V and 11 bases at J, leaving 16 bases unmatched. The length of the CDR3 is 16 residues. Germline loops: CDR1 SGHAT, CDR2 FQNNGV. CDR3 amino acids: CASSQPMRTSTSELFF. The CDR3 DNA reads as TGTGCCAGCAGCCAACCTATGCGGACTAGCACCTCCGAGCTGTTTTTT.

The V call is TRBV29-1, the J call TRBJ1-1, with 8 bases lining up with TRBD1. The V gene end was trimmed by 4 bases and the J gene end by 4 bases; junction bases not matched to a gene: 23. CDR1 and CDR2 from the germline V gene are SQVTM and ANQGSEA. CDR3 length: 19 amino acids. The chain's CDR3 is CSVGDGLNTGGQVGTEAFF. CDR3 in DNA: TGCAGCGTTGGAGACGGTCTAAACACCGGGGGACAGGTAGGCACTGAAGCTTTCTTT.

The chain is built from TRBV10-3 and TRBJ2-5; the D is unclear. The CDR3 contains 13 residues. CDR1 and CDR2 from the germline V gene are ENHRY and SYGVKD. The V end lost 2 bases, the J end lost 4 bases, and 8 bases lay between the germline ends. The CDR3 DNA is TGTGCCATCAGTGAGGACTTAGGAGAGACCCAGTACTTC. It yields the protein CAISEDLGETQYF.

Remarks on this clonotype: A much bigger clone sits one base away, suggesting this may be a read error. J is TRBJ2-7 and V is TRBV7-8; D gene unclear. The CDR3 is 13 amino acids. The germline CDR1 and CDR2 sequences are SGHVS and FQNEAQ. DNA of the CDR3: TGTGCCTGCAGCTTAAGAAGGCTGGACGGAAAGTACTTC. This gives the protein CACSLRRLDGKYF.

This chain uses TRBV25-1 with TRBJ2-5, with 12 bases aligning to TRBD2. V trimming: 2 bases; J trimming: 2 bases; junction bases outside the gene matches: 3. The CDR3 loop spans 16 amino acids. CDR1 MGHDK and CDR2 SYGVNS come from the germline V gene. This CDR3 is CASSELTSGRQETQYF. CDR3 in DNA: TGTGCCAGCAGTGAACTGACTAGCGGGAGACAAGAGACCCAGTACTTC.

The chain joins TRBV24-1 to TRBJ2-5; D perhaps matches TRBD2 (5 bases). The CDR3 has 13 residues. Germline CDR1 is KGHDR and CDR2 is SFDVKD. V lost 5 bases and J 5 bases, leaving 11 bases between the germline ends. The CDR3 nucleotides read TGTGCCACCAGTGGCGGAGGTGCGGAGACCCAGTACTTC. Its protein product is CATSGGGAETQYF.

This clonotype was seen at least ten times. V and J are TRBV5-1 and TRBJ1-1, with TRBD1 identical over 10 bases. With 5 bases clipped from V and 5 bases from J, the junction kept 6 bases outside the gene matches. The CDR3 is made up of 14 amino acids. Germline assignment: CDR1 SGHRS and CDR2 YFSETQ. The CDR3 coding sequence is TGCGCCAGCAGTCCCGGGACAGGGGAAACTGAAGCTTTCTTT. This translates into CASSPGTGETEAFF.

This clonotype has ten or more counts. The V call is TRBV19, the J call TRBJ1-1; TRBD1 might be the D (5 bases). Germline V gene sequence: CDR1 LNHDA, CDR2 SQIVND (reference sequence). The CDR3 totals 13 residues. V lost 6 bases to trimming and J lost 4 bases, with 12 bases between them. CDR3 residues: CASSGGVSTEAFF. The CDR3 DNA reads TGTGCCAGTAGCGGAGGGGTGAGCACTGAAGCTTTCTTT.

The chain uses TRBV2 and TRBJ1-5; 8 bases match TRBD1. The CDR3 spans 15 residues. The germline CDR1 and CDR2 sequences are SNHLY and FYNNEI. V gave up 7 bases and J gave up 0 bases; unmatched junction bases: 5. CDR3 loop: CASKPGTGSNQPQHF. DNA of the CDR3: TGTGCCAGCAAACCTGGGACAGGTAGCAATCAGCCCCAGCATTTT.

The CDR3 region has the DNA TGTGCCAGCAGCGTTGTTACGGGACAGGGGTACGAGCAGTACTTC. It specifies CASSVVTGQGYEQYF. This chain uses TRBV9 with TRBJ2-7, with 10 bases aligning to TRBD1. V was clipped by 2 bases and J by 4 bases; unmatched bases: 6. Germline values: CDR1 SGDLS, CDR2 YYNGEE. The CDR3 has 15 amino acids.

This sequence joins TRBV7-2 and TRBJ2-5, with D tentatively TRBD1 (7 bases). V was clipped by 3 bases and J by 6 bases, with 17 bases between them. The germline gives CDR1 SGHTA, CDR2 FQGNSA. The CDR3 extends over 15 amino acids. CDR3 protein: CASSLIGQAGKTQYF. The CDR3 bases are TGTGCCAGCAGCTTGATCGGACAGGCGGGGAAGACCCAGTACTTC.

At least ten counts were recorded for this clonotype. V gene TRBV7-3 combines with J gene TRBJ2-2; D is ambiguous. Germline values: CDR1 SGHTA, CDR2 FQGTGA. The germline V and J ends were trimmed by 3 bases and 7 bases, with 9 bases remaining between them. This CDR3 region has 13 residues. As DNA, the CDR3 is TGTGCCAGCAGCTTCGAGTCGGACGGGGAGCTGTTTTTT. It codes for CASSFESDGELFF.

The J gene is TRBJ2-5, the V gene TRBV9; D might be TRBD2 (5 bases). Per the germline V gene, CDR1 is SGDLS and CDR2 is YYNGEE. The CDR3 runs 14 residues. The V end was cut by 7 bases, the J end by 3 bases, with 16 bases between. The CDR3 here is CASSLNRGEETQYF. CDR3 DNA sequence: TGTGCCAGCTCACTAAATCGGGGTGAAGAGACCCAGTACTTC.

The chain recombines TRBV9 with TRBJ2-2; TRBD2 matches at 7 bases. The CDR3 runs to 18 residues. CDR1 and CDR2 from the germline V gene are SGDLS and YYNGEE. V was clipped by 4 bases and J by 4 bases; unmatched bases: 16. As DNA, the CDR3 is TGTGCCAGCAGCCAAGAACGTAGGGCGGGAGATATCACCGGGGAGCTGTTTTTT. Translation: CASSQERRAGDITGELFF.

This clonotype was recorded at least ten times. The chain joins TRBV7-9 to TRBJ2-2, with D tentatively TRBD1 (5 bases). V lost 6 bases and J lost 3, with 8 bases in between. The germline V gene encodes CDR1 SEHNR and CDR2 FQNEAQ (reference sequence). There are 13 residues in the CDR3. The DNA of the CDR3 is TGTGCCAGCAGGACAGATCACACCGGGGAGCTGTTTTTT. The encoded protein is CASRTDHTGELFF.

Many counts were recorded for this clonotype. The chain couples TRBV9 to TRBJ1-2; 7 nucleotides match TRBD1. CDR1 and CDR2 from the germline V gene are SGDLS and YYNGEE. The CDR3 has 13 residues. J lost 4 bases, V lost 3 bases, and 3 bases had no gene match. This chain's CDR3 is CASSGGQVYGYTF. The CDR3 DNA reads TGTGCCAGCAGCGGTGGACAGGTCTATGGCTACACCTTC.

The V gene is TRBV9, the J gene TRBJ2-2; perhaps TRBD1 as D (6 bases). This CDR3 spans 16 amino acids. V lost 2 bases and J lost 1, with 12 bases in between. Per the germline V gene, CDR1 is SGDLS and CDR2 is YYNGEE. Written as DNA, the CDR3 is TGTGCCAGCAGCGTGGGGGCTACGCGGAACACCGGGGAGCTGTTTTTT. This encodes CASSVGATRNTGELFF.